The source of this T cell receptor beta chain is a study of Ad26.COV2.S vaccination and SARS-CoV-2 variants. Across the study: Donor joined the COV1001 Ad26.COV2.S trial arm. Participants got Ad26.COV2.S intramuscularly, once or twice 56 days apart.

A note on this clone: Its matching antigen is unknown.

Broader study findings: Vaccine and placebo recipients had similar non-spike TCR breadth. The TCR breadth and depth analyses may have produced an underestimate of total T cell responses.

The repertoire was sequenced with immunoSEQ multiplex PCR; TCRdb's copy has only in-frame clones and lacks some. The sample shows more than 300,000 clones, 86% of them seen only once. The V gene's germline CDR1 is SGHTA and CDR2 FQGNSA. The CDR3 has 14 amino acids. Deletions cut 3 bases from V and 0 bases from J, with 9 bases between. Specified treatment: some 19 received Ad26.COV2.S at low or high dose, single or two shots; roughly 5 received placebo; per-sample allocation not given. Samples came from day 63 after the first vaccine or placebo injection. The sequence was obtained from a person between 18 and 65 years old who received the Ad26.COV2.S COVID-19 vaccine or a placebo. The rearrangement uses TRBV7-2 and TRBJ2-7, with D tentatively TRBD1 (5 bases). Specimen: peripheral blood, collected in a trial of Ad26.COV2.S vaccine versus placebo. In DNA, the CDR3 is TGTGCCAGCAGCTTGCCGACAGTCTCCTACGAGCAGTACTTC. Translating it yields CASSLPTVSYEQYF.